Listed below are T cell receptor beta chains from one sample, sequenced in a study of radiotherapy plus CTLA-4 blockade in lung cancer. Produced via immunoSEQ multiplex PCR; TCRdb's table is partial and in-frame only. The sample consists of about 38,000 clones, about three quarters of them appearing once. Sample: peripheral blood, taken from a patient treated with radiotherapy plus ipilimumab. Source of these receptors: a human donor with non-small cell lung cancer who had stable disease on radiotherapy plus ipilimumab. Both conserved end residues are part of each CDR3. The D gene is left open where the match is weak. Not all rows give a size; the values are once, few, many and, for expanded clones, a class.

d_call: -
j_call: TRBJ1-4
v_call: TRBV4-3
clone_size: few
cdr3_aa: CASSQASQAVLSEKLFF
cdr3_nt: TGCGCCAGCAGCCAAGCATCCCAGGCTGTACTGTCTGAAAAACTGTTTTTT

d_call: TRBD2
j_call: TRBJ2-7
v_call: TRBV5-1
clone_size: -
cdr3_aa: CASSSALANYEQYF
cdr3_nt: TGCGCCAGCAGTTCGGCACTAGCGAACTACGAGCAGTACTTC

d_call: -
j_call: TRBJ2-3
v_call: TRBV7-2
clone_size: -
cdr3_aa: CASSYYYRADTQYF
cdr3_nt: TGTGCCAGCAGCTATTACTACAGGGCAGATACGCAGTATTTT

d_call: -
j_call: TRBJ1-1
v_call: TRBV7-3
clone_size: -
cdr3_aa: CASSSSTGPHAEAFF
cdr3_nt: TGTGCCAGCAGCTCCTCGACAGGACCCCATGCTGAAGCTTTCTTT

d_call: -
j_call: TRBJ2-1
v_call: TRBV5-1
clone_size: -
cdr3_aa: CASSPYSSYNEQFF
cdr3_nt: TGCGCCAGCAGCCCCTACAGCTCCTACAATGAGCAGTTCTTC

d_call: TRBD1
j_call: TRBJ1-2
v_call: TRBV18
clone_size: -
cdr3_aa: CASSPILGQSYGYTF
cdr3_nt: TGTGCCAGCTCGCCAATATTGGGACAGTCGTATGGCTACACCTTC

d_call: TRBD1
j_call: TRBJ1-4
v_call: TRBV27
clone_size: -
cdr3_aa: CASSSLRQGYNEKLFF
cdr3_nt: TGTGCCAGCAGTTCGCTAAGACAGGGCTATAATGAAAAACTGTTTTTT

d_call: TRBD1
j_call: TRBJ2-5
v_call: TRBV30
clone_size: -
cdr3_aa: CAWSGGGASKETQYF
cdr3_nt: TGTGCCTGGAGTGGAGGGGGCGCCTCGAAAGAGACCCAGTACTTC

d_call: -
j_call: TRBJ1-2
v_call: TRBV11-2
clone_size: -
cdr3_aa: CASSLEVGAQGGYTF
cdr3_nt: TGTGCCAGCAGCTTAGAGGTCGGGGCCCAAGGGGGCTACACCTTC

d_call: TRBD1
j_call: TRBJ1-5
v_call: TRBV27
clone_size: -
cdr3_aa: CASSRGTGGGRNQPQHF
cdr3_nt: TGTGCCAGCAGTCGAGGGACAGGGGGCGGGCGGAATCAGCCCCAGCATTTT

d_call: -
j_call: TRBJ1-2
v_call: TRBV28
clone_size: -
cdr3_aa: CASSLSAGLSGYTF
cdr3_nt: TGTGCCAGCAGTTTATCCGCTGGACTCTCTGGCTACACCTTC

d_call: -
j_call: TRBJ1-1
v_call: TRBV7-9
clone_size: -
cdr3_aa: CASSLGGRGGTEAFF
cdr3_nt: TGTGCCAGCAGCTTAGGCGGCAGGGGAGGGACTGAAGCTTTCTTT

d_call: -
j_call: TRBJ2-2
v_call: TRBV7-3
clone_size: -
cdr3_aa: CASSPRVGDTNTGELFF
cdr3_nt: TGTGCCAGCAGCCCCCGGGTAGGGGACACGAACACCGGGGAGCTGTTTTTT

d_call: -
j_call: TRBJ2-6
v_call: TRBV25-1
clone_size: -
cdr3_aa: CASSERPGPRGGANVLTF
cdr3_nt: TGTGCCAGCAGTGAAAGACCGGGCCCCCGGGGGGGGGCCAACGTCCTGACTTTC

d_call: TRBD1
j_call: TRBJ1-5
v_call: TRBV28
clone_size: -
cdr3_aa: CASSQHRGNSNQPQHF
cdr3_nt: TGTGCCAGCAGTCAACACAGGGGTAATAGCAATCAGCCCCAGCATTTT

d_call: -
j_call: TRBJ2-3
v_call: TRBV11-2
clone_size: -
cdr3_aa: CASSPRRVTDTQYF
cdr3_nt: TGTGCCAGCAGCCCCCGGAGGGTCACAGATACGCAGTATTTT

d_call: TRBD1
j_call: TRBJ1-6
v_call: TRBV6-6
clone_size: -
cdr3_aa: CASSSGQGAGSPLHF
cdr3_nt: TGTGCCAGCAGCTCAGGACAGGGGGCGGGTTCACCCCTCCACTTT

d_call: -
j_call: TRBJ1-1
v_call: TRBV6-5
clone_size: -
cdr3_aa: CASSPRRAWNTEAFF
cdr3_nt: TGTGCCAGCAGTCCCCGCCGGGCCTGGAACACTGAAGCTTTCTTT

d_call: TRBD2
j_call: TRBJ2-5
v_call: TRBV6-1
clone_size: -
cdr3_aa: CAGGLAGSQETQYF
cdr3_nt: TGTGCCGGGGGACTAGCGGGGAGTCAAGAGACCCAGTACTTC

d_call: -
j_call: TRBJ2-2
v_call: TRBV5-1
clone_size: -
cdr3_aa: CASSPVSTGELFF
cdr3_nt: TGCGCCAGCAGCCCTGTTAGCACCGGGGAGCTGTTTTTT

d_call: -
j_call: TRBJ2-1
v_call: TRBV5-5
clone_size: once
cdr3_aa: CASSLGGRNEQFF
cdr3_nt: TGTGCCAGCAGCTTGGGAGGCAGGAATGAGCAGTTCTTC

d_call: -
j_call: TRBJ2-5
v_call: TRBV19
clone_size: -
cdr3_aa: CASSIGVRQETQYF
cdr3_nt: TGTGCCAGTAGTATAGGGGTGCGGCAAGAGACCCAGTACTTC

d_call: -
j_call: TRBJ1-4
v_call: TRBV18
clone_size: -
cdr3_aa: CASGTGDYEKLFF
cdr3_nt: TGTGCCAGCGGCACAGGTGACTACGAAAAACTGTTTTTT

d_call: -
j_call: TRBJ1-2
v_call: TRBV11-2
clone_size: once
cdr3_aa: CASSLWGRDGYTF
cdr3_nt: TGTGCCAGCAGCTTATGGGGTAGGGATGGCTACACCTTC

d_call: -
j_call: TRBJ1-6
v_call: TRBV11-2
clone_size: -
cdr3_aa: CASSFKIPQSPLHF
cdr3_nt: TGTGCCAGCAGCTTTAAGATTCCCCAATCACCCCTCCACTTT

d_call: -
j_call: TRBJ1-1
v_call: TRBV9
clone_size: -
cdr3_aa: CASSVEVINTEAFF
cdr3_nt: TGTGCCAGCAGCGTAGAAGTTATTAACACTGAAGCTTTCTTT

d_call: TRBD2
j_call: TRBJ2-2
v_call: TRBV7-9
clone_size: -
cdr3_aa: CASSLAPGLAGTGELFF
cdr3_nt: TGTGCCAGCAGCTTAGCCCCGGGGCTAGCGGGGACCGGGGAGCTGTTTTTT

d_call: -
j_call: TRBJ2-2
v_call: TRBV15
clone_size: -
cdr3_aa: CATSKGGTGELFF
cdr3_nt: TGTGCCACCAGCAAAGGGGGGACCGGGGAGCTGTTTTTT

d_call: TRBD2
j_call: TRBJ2-1
v_call: TRBV6-1
clone_size: -
cdr3_aa: CASRDSGALYNEQFF
cdr3_nt: TGTGCCAGCAGGGATAGCGGGGCGCTCTACAATGAGCAGTTCTTC

d_call: TRBD1
j_call: TRBJ1-3
v_call: TRBV30
clone_size: -
cdr3_aa: CAWNPGQGLSSGNTIYF
cdr3_nt: TGTGCCTGGAATCCGGGACAGGGATTAAGCTCTGGAAACACCATATATTTT

d_call: -
j_call: TRBJ2-1
v_call: TRBV2
clone_size: once
cdr3_aa: CASSYRDRAYNEQFF
cdr3_nt: TGTGCCAGCAGTTACCGAGACCGAGCCTACAATGAGCAGTTCTTC

d_call: -
j_call: TRBJ1-6
v_call: TRBV6-1
clone_size: -
cdr3_aa: CASSRLNSPLHF
cdr3_nt: TGTGCCAGCAGCCGACTGAATTCACCCCTCCACTTT

d_call: -
j_call: TRBJ1-1
v_call: TRBV18
clone_size: -
cdr3_aa: CASSPYEARDTEAFF
cdr3_nt: TGTGCCAGCTCACCCTACGAGGCCAGGGACACTGAAGCTTTCTTT

d_call: TRBD1
j_call: TRBJ1-1
v_call: TRBV6-5
clone_size: -
cdr3_aa: CASSYARGQGITEAFF
cdr3_nt: TGTGCCAGCAGTTACGCTCGTGGACAGGGGATCACTGAAGCTTTCTTT

d_call: -
j_call: TRBJ1-3
v_call: TRBV30
clone_size: -
cdr3_aa: CACQARDGPWSGNTIYF
cdr3_nt: TGTGCCTGTCAGGCACGGGACGGCCCGTGGTCTGGAAACACCATATATTTT